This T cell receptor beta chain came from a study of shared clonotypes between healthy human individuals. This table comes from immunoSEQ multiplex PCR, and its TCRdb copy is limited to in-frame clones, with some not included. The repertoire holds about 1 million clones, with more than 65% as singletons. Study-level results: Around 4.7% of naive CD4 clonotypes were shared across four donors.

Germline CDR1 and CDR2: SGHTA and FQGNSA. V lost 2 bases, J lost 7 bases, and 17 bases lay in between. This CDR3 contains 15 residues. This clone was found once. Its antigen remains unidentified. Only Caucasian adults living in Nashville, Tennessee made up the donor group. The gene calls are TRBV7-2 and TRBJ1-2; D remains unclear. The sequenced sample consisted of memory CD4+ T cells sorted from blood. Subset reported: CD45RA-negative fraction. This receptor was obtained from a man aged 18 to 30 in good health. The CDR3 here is CASSLTPRDNTGYTF. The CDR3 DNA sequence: TGTGCCAGCAGCTTAACCCCCCGCGACAATACTGGCTACACCTTC.